The rows below give T cell receptor beta chains drawn from one sample of a study of response to subunit inactivated influenza vaccine. Each CDR3 protein gets one entry after TCRdb re-called the RT-PCR reads with MiXCR. This repertoire shows more than 700,000 distinct CDR3 sequences, approximately 22% found once; its top ten account for about a tenth. The sample was PBMCs from blood, taken around 5 days after vaccination. Source of these receptors: a man aged 50 or older who received an inactivated influenza vaccine. Each CDR3 is given with its conserved first and last residue. Fields, in order: J gene, CDR3 length, V gene, D gene, clone size, CDR3 protein, CDR3 DNA. The D gene is left open where the match is weak. Some rows have no size entry. The others give once, few or many, or a class for an expanded clone.

TRBJ1-5 12 TRBV20-1 NA few CSATRMHQPQHF TGCAGTGCTACCCGAATGCATCAGCCCCAGCATTTT
TRBJ2-3 15 TRBV5-1 NA few CASSFTSSYTDTQYF TGCGCCAGCAGCTTTACTAGCTCCTACACAGATACGCAGTATTTT
TRBJ2-6 19 TRBV2 NA NA CARKSGWDSGVSGANVLTF TGTGCCCGCAAGTCTGGGTGGGACTCGGGGGTTTCTGGGGCCAACGTCCTGACTTTC
TRBJ2-3 17 TRBV20-1 TRBD2 few CSARVARSGGSTDTQYF TGCAGTGCTAGAGTTGCACGTAGCGGGGGCAGCACAGATACGCAGTATTTT
TRBJ2-1 15 TRBV4-2 NA NA CASSQIDNLQWEQFF TGTGCCAGCAGCCAGATAGACAATCTACAATGGGAGCAGTTCTTC
TRBJ2-2 13 TRBV6-1 NA few CASKPPGTGELFF TGTGCCAGCAAGCCTCCGGGCACCGGGGAGCTGTTTTTT
TRBJ2-7 15 TRBV5-1 NA few CASSLVSGSSYEQYF TGCGCCAGCAGCTTGGTTTCCGGGAGCTCCTACGAGCAGTACTTC
TRBJ2-1 17 TRBV7-9 TRBD2 NA CASSLLPSGRAGNEQFF TGTGCCAGCAGCCTACTCCCCAGCGGGAGGGCCGGGAATGAGCAGTTCTTC
TRBJ2-5 15 TRBV7-2 TRBD1 few CASRKDRGGQETQYF TGTGCCAGCAGGAAGGACAGGGGAGGCCAAGAGACCCAGTACTTC
TRBJ2-7 17 TRBV11-2 TRBD1 once CASSLLGFGTGSYEQYF TGTGCCAGCAGCTTATTGGGTTTCGGGACAGGGTCCTACGAGCAGTACTTC
TRBJ2-7 11 TRBV6-5 NA NA CASRGVNEQYF TGTGCCAGCAGGGGAGTTAACGAGCAGTACTTC
TRBJ1-1 13 TRBV7-2 NA few CASSSGLLPPAFF TGTGCCAGCAGCTCTGGGCTGCTGCCGCCAGCTTTCTTT